The T cell receptor (beta chain) described here comes from a study of blood T cell repertoires in COVID-19. Overall study context: The analysed material was cDNA or gDNA that came from T cells, B-cell-depleted T cells, or PBMCs.

Per the study methods: From reference gene primer amplification, estimates of nucleated cell counts were derived. Sequencing was performed with immunoSEQ multiplex PCR; in TCRdb, only in-frame clones are kept and a portion is missing. For V, J and clone size, that table is used; D and trimming come from the DNA. This table holds roughly 300,000 clones, approximately 89% found once. Trimming took 4 bases from V and 7 from J; bases not matched to a gene: 2. The germline V gene has CDR1 MNHEY and CDR2 SMNVEV (reference sequence). The CDR3 consists of 14 residues. Sequencing used peripheral blood. This clonotype was sampled from a woman between 50 and 59 years old who had recovered from COVID-19. This chain joins TRBV27 and TRBJ1-4, with 11 bases that match TRBD1. CDR3 coding DNA: TGTGCCAGCAGTTCGGACAGGGGGCTTGAAAAACTGTTTTTT. Amino acids: CASSSDRGLEKLFF. Filled out from reference TRBV27 and TRBJ1-4, the complete variable domain reads EAQVTQNPRYLITVTGKKLTVTCSQNMNHEYMSWYRQDPGLGLRQIYYSMNVEVTDKGDVPEGYKVSRKEKRNFPLILESPSPNQTSLYFCASSSDRGLEKLFFGSGTQLSVL.